One and the same sample provided the 32 T cell receptor beta chains below, sequenced in a study of CD8+ T cells in alopecia areata. Extraction and reverse transcription of RNA yielded cDNA as the sequencing template. Using immunoSEQ multiplex PCR, the repertoire was profiled, and TCRdb retains in-frame clones only, with some absent. This table has 65,000 to 100,000 clones, roughly 51% appearing once. The material sequenced was NKG2D-high CD8+ T cells sorted from blood. Source of these receptors: a human donor with alopecia areata.

The chain employs TRBV10-2 and TRBJ1-2, with no clear D. The CDR3 is made up of 13 amino acids. In germline, CDR1 is WSHSY, CDR2 SAAADI. V lost 8 bases to trimming and J lost 1 base, with 11 bases between them. CDR3 sequence reads: CASSRSGNYGYTF. The CDR3 DNA reads as TGCGCCAGCTCGAGGAGCGGTAACTATGGCTACACCTTC.

This rearrangement joins TRBV1 to TRBJ2-7; TRBD1 is the table's D call and was not checked against the DNA. TRBV1 is termed a pseudogene. The CDR3 spans 14 residues. Here the CDR3 DNA reads TGCACCAGCAGCCCACAGAATGCGTCCTACGAGCAGTACTTC. This translates into CTSSPQNASYEQYF.

The CDR3 DNA reads TGCAGCGTTGAAGTTTCTGGACAGGGTGGAACCGGGGAGCTGTTTTTT. It specifies CSVEVSGQGGTGELFF. V gene TRBV29-1 combines with J gene TRBJ2-2; 8 nucleotides line up with TRBD1. CDR1 is SQVTM and CDR2 is ANQGSEA in the germline V gene. There are 16 residues in the CDR3. V shed 1 base and J 5 bases; nucleotides not matched to a gene: 9.

V is TRBV27 and J is TRBJ2-5, with 12 bases lining up with TRBD1. The CDR3 is 17 amino acids. Germline lookup yields CDR1 MNHEY and CDR2 SMNVEV (reference sequence). V gave up 0 bases and J gave up 0 bases; unmatched junction bases: 2. CDR3 loop: CASSLSGQGAHQETQYF. CDR3 DNA: TGTGCCAGCAGTTTATCGGGACAGGGGGCCCACCAAGAGACCCAGTACTTC.

This clone was picked up a small number of times. The chain recombines TRBV9 with TRBJ1-1; TRBD1 aligns across 8 bases. This CDR3 is 13 amino acids long. Germline lookup yields CDR1 SGDLS and CDR2 YYNGEE. V shed 3 bases and J 4 bases; nucleotides not matched to a gene: 2. The DNA for the CDR3 is TGTGCCAGCAGCGATACAGGGGGCACTGAAGCTTTCTTT. Protein: CASSDTGGTEAFF.

This clone is a singleton in its sample. V is TRBV5-1 and J is TRBJ1-4; the D is unclear. Germline values: CDR1 SGHRS, CDR2 YFSETQ. Trimming took 1 base from V and 3 from J, leaving 7 bases between them. CDR3 length: 14 amino acids. In nucleotides, the CDR3 is TGCGCCAGCAGCTTGCTAGAGGCTAATGAAAAACTGTTTTTT. Translation gives CASSLLEANEKLFF.

This clone has only one observation. This chain connects TRBV5-1 to TRBJ1-1; 10 bases are shared with TRBD1. The CDR3 contains 13 residues. Germline V gene data show CDR1 as SGHRS and CDR2 as YFSETQ. V lost 7 bases to trimming and J lost 4 bases; unmatched junction nucleotides: 4. The CDR3 sequence: CASGTGESTEAFF. The CDR3 DNA reads TGCGCCAGCGGGACAGGGGAGTCCACTGAAGCTTTCTTT.

This clone was observed a handful of times. The chain joins TRBV29-1 to TRBJ1-1; TRBD1 is a possible D gene (5 bases). Germline CDR1 SQVTM, CDR2 ANQGSEA. The CDR3 consists of 15 residues. Trimming left V 1 base short and J 3 bases short, with 15 bases between. The CDR3 loop is CSVEAPGYSHTEAFF. CDR3 nucleotides: TGCAGCGTTGAAGCTCCAGGGTACAGTCACACTGAAGCTTTCTTT.

The chain has TRBV27 and TRBJ2-7; TRBD1 might be the D (6 bases). The V gene's germline CDR1 is MNHEY and CDR2 SMNVEV (reference sequence). The germline V and J ends were trimmed by 0 bases and 3 bases, with 9 bases remaining between them. The CDR3 is 14 amino acids. The CDR3 region is CASSLSKGDYEQYF. DNA for the CDR3: TGTGCCAGCAGTTTATCCAAGGGGGACTACGAGCAGTACTTC.

The gene calls are TRBV29-1 and TRBJ2-7; D might be TRBD1 (7 bases). Trimming left V 6 bases short and J 2 bases short, with 17 bases between. Germline CDR1 reads SQVTM; CDR2 reads ANQGSEA. The CDR3 totals 14 residues. CDR3: CSVPAGTDPYEQYF. The CDR3 nucleotides are TGCAGCGTCCCGGCGGGGACAGACCCCTACGAGCAGTACTTC.

This chain links TRBV29-1 with TRBJ2-7; 9 bases fit TRBD1. This CDR3 comprises 15 residues. CDR1 is SQVTM and CDR2 is ANQGSEA in the germline V gene. Losses at the gene ends were 4 bases for V and 3 bases for J; bases not matched to a gene: 10. For the CDR3, the DNA is TGCAGCGTTGTGGTTGTAGGGACAGGGATCTACGAGCAGTACTTC. This gives the protein CSVVVVGTGIYEQYF.

This sequence joins TRBV25-1 and TRBJ1-1, with D perhaps TRBD1 (6 bases). Germline lookup yields CDR1 MGHDK and CDR2 SYGVNS. Trimming removed 6 bases from V and 1 base from J, with 9 bases in between. The CDR3 consists of 13 residues. CDR3 nucleotides: TGTGCCAGCAGCAGGGGTTGGAACACTGAAGCTTTCTTT. Translation gives CASSRGWNTEAFF.

The chain links TRBV29-1 to TRBJ2-1, with D uncertain. From germline, CDR1 is SQVTM and CDR2 ANQGSEA. Trimming cost V 7 bases and J 0 bases, with 10 bases left between them. This CDR3 is 13 amino acids long. In nucleotides, the CDR3 is TGCAGCGGCCGAACCCTCTCCTACAATGAGCAGTTCTTC. Translation gives CSGRTLSYNEQFF.

The V call is TRBV28, the J call TRBJ2-7, with unresolved D. This CDR3 comprises 14 residues. Between the trimmed V and J ends, which lost 6 bases and 3 bases, there was a span of 15 bases. CDR1 is MDHEN, CDR2 SYDVKM, per germline. CDR3 in DNA: TGTGCCAGCAGATCCAACCTTAGGGACTACGAGCAGTACTTC. Protein sequence: CASRSNLRDYEQYF.

With regard to this clone: Other DNA sequences from this sample encode an identical CDR3 as well. This chain uses TRBV27 with TRBJ2-1; D is unclear. The CDR3 has 12 residues. The germline V gene has CDR1 MNHEY and CDR2 SMNVEV (reference sequence). Trimming took 1 base from V and 5 from J, leaving 3 bases between them. The CDR3, as DNA: TGTGCCAGCAGTTTATTGGACAATGAGCAGTTCTTC. Translating it yields CASSLLDNEQFF.

This clone has just a few counts. This chain joins TRBV28 and TRBJ1-2; D is undetermined. The CDR3 length is 11 residues. V shed 6 bases and J shed 4 bases, with 6 bases lying between them. The germline V gene encodes CDR1 MDHEN and CDR2 SYDVKM. CDR3 region: CASRDGYGYTF. The CDR3 nucleotides read TGTGCCAGCAGGGACGGCTATGGCTACACCTTC.

The chain employs TRBV5-6 and TRBJ1-1, with D uncertain. The germline V gene has CDR1 SGHDT and CDR2 YYEEEE. This CDR3 comprises 13 residues. V was shortened by 2 bases and J by 5 bases, with 10 bases between the two germline ends. The CDR3 here is CASSFGSGTEAFF. The CDR3 DNA reads as TGTGCCAGCAGCTTCGGCTCGGGTACTGAAGCTTTCTTT.

This clone was recorded a few times. V gene TRBV29-1 combines with J gene TRBJ2-1; TRBD2 is a possible D gene (6 bases). V was clipped by 4 bases and J by 5 bases, with 12 bases between them. The CDR3 is 13 residues long. Germline CDR1 SQVTM, CDR2 ANQGSEA. Written as DNA, the CDR3 is TGCAGCGTTGGGGCTAGCGTAGACAATGAGCAGTTCTTC. Protein sequence: CSVGASVDNEQFF.

The chain links TRBV5-1 to TRBJ2-1, with TRBD1 matching 7 bases. Germline V gene data show CDR1 as SGHRS and CDR2 as YFSETQ. The V gene end was trimmed by 0 bases and the J gene end by 3 bases; junction bases not matched to a gene: 3. This CDR3 is built from 15 residues. The CDR3 bases are TGCGCCAGCAGCTTGGAGACAGGGAGCTACAATGAGCAGTTCTTC. Translation: CASSLETGSYNEQFF.

J is TRBJ2-7 and V is TRBV4-1, with D perhaps matching TRBD2 (5 bases). V was shortened by 1 base and J by 3 bases, with 10 bases between the two germline ends. Germline assignment: CDR1 MGHRA and CDR2 YSYEKL. The CDR3 consists of 14 residues. The CDR3 nucleotides read TGCGCCAGCAGCCAAGCAGGAGAGGGCTACGAGCAGTACTTC. Its protein product is CASSQAGEGYEQYF.

The rearrangement joins TRBV4-3 to TRBJ2-5, with D tentatively TRBD2 (6 bases). The germline V and J ends were trimmed by 0 bases and 5 bases, with 13 bases remaining between them. CDR1 and CDR2 (germline): LGHNA, YSLEER. The length of the CDR3 is 15 residues. CDR3: CASSQDTSPGETQYF. CDR3 coding DNA: TGCGCCAGCAGCCAAGATACTAGCCCAGGGGAGACCCAGTACTTC.

This clone was found a few times. The chain carries TRBV11-2 and TRBJ2-5; D unclear. The CDR3 is 11 residues long. Germline V gives CDR1 SGHAT, CDR2 FQNNGV. With 4 bases removed from V and 3 bases from J, the gap between germline ends came to 3 bases. The chain's CDR3 is CASSSEETQYF. In nucleotides, the CDR3 is TGTGCCAGCAGCTCGGAAGAGACCCAGTACTTC.

This sequence joins TRBV29-1 and TRBJ2-1, with D unclear. Germline lookup yields CDR1 SQVTM and CDR2 ANQGSEA. This CDR3 has 11 residues. V was clipped by 6 bases and J by 5 bases, with 8 bases between them. This chain's CDR3 is CSVFGNNEQFF. The CDR3 DNA sequence: TGCAGCGTATTCGGAAACAATGAGCAGTTCTTC.

This clone has only a few counts. V gene TRBV11-2 combines with J gene TRBJ1-4; TRBD1 matches 7 bases. The CDR3 loop spans 15 amino acids. The V gene end was trimmed by 1 base and the J gene end by 4 bases; junction bases not matched to a gene: 3. The germline V gene encodes CDR1 SGHAT and CDR2 FQNNGV. This CDR3 is CASSLVRGFNEKLFF. The CDR3 DNA is TGTGCCAGCAGCTTAGTCAGGGGGTTTAATGAAAAACTGTTTTTT.

This clone was seen a handful of times. V is TRBV19 and J is TRBJ2-6; D is possibly TRBD1 (5 bases). Germline CDR1 is LNHDA and CDR2 is SQIVND (reference sequence). This CDR3 contains 19 residues. Trimming shortened V by 4 bases and J by 5 bases, and 24 bases separated the two germline ends. The CDR3 is CASSKGVYRAVGWANVLTF. In nucleotides, the CDR3 is TGTGCCAGTAGTAAAGGGGTGTATAGGGCAGTCGGATGGGCCAACGTCCTGACTTTC.

This chain joins TRBV27 and TRBJ2-1; D perhaps matches TRBD2 (6 bases). The V gene's germline CDR1 is MNHEY and CDR2 SMNVEV (reference sequence). Trimming cost V 8 bases and J 6 bases, with 8 bases left between them. This CDR3 spans 11 amino acids. This CDR3 reads CASEEGNEQFF. The CDR3 DNA sequence: TGTGCCAGCGAGGAGGGCAATGAGCAGTTCTTC.

This clone was seen a handful of times. The chain has TRBV29-1 and TRBJ1-1, with 7 bases matching TRBD1. The CDR3 has 16 residues. With 4 bases clipped from V and 0 bases from J, the junction kept 11 bases outside the gene matches. Germline V gives CDR1 SQVTM, CDR2 ANQGSEA. The chain's CDR3 is CSVGYGGTEMNTEAFF. As DNA, the CDR3 is TGCAGCGTTGGCTACGGCGGGACAGAGATGAACACTGAAGCTTTCTTT.

The genes are TRBV5-4 and TRBJ2-7; D is undetermined. V shed 0 bases and J shed 6 bases, with 7 bases lying between them. The germline gives CDR1 SGHNT, CDR2 YYREEE (reference sequence). This CDR3 comprises 12 residues. CDR3 sequence (DNA): TGTGCCAGCAGCTTGGTCGGTCGCGAGCAGTACTTC. It encodes CASSLVGREQYF. Using reference TRBV5-4 and TRBJ2-7 for the parts outside the CDR3, the full variable domain is ETGVTQSPTHLIKTRGQQVTLRCSSQSGHNTVSWYQQALGQGPQFIFQYYREEENGRGNFPPRFSGLQFPNYSSELNVNALELDDSALYLCASSLVGREQYFGPGTRLTVT.

This rearrangement joins TRBV9 to TRBJ2-1, with 12 bases matching TRBD2. The CDR3 spans 18 residues. CDR1 is SGDLS and CDR2 is YYNGEE in the germline V gene. V gave up 4 bases and J gave up 0 bases; unmatched junction bases: 8. The CDR3 nucleotides are TGTGCCAGCAGCTCCACCACTAGCGGGGGGAGCTCCTACAATGAGCAGTTCTTC. As protein: CASSSTTSGGSSYNEQFF.

The chain recombines TRBV30 with TRBJ2-1, with D unclear. Germline V gene sequence: CDR1 GTSNPN, CDR2 SVGIG (reference sequence). The CDR3 covers 11 residues. Written as DNA, the CDR3 is TGTGGCCAGGAGCTTGGCGTTGGGCAGTTCTTC. Translated, it gives CGQELGVGQFF.

This clone was seen more than once but under ten times. V is TRBV28 and J is TRBJ1-1, with a tentative D call TRBD1 (6 bases). V was pared by 6 bases and J by 0 bases, with 17 bases between. The CDR3 is made up of 16 amino acids. The germline CDR1 and CDR2 sequences are MDHEN and SYDVKM. DNA for the CDR3: TGTGCCAGCAGCCACAAACAGGGATTAATGAACACTGAAGCTTTCTTT. Encoded protein: CASSHKQGLMNTEAFF.

The J gene is TRBJ1-1, the V gene TRBV15, with D maybe TRBD1 (5 bases). Trimming cost V 3 bases and J 5 bases, with 13 bases left between them. The germline V gene encodes CDR1 LNHNV and CDR2 YYDKDF (reference sequence). The CDR3 is 14 residues long. In DNA form, the CDR3 reads TGTGCCACCAGCAGGCCAACCAGGGATACTGAAGCTTTCTTT. Translated: CATSRPTRDTEAFF.